This T cell receptor (beta chain) is from a study of CD8+CD57+ T cells in acquired aplastic anemia. Genomic DNA was employed as the template in profiling TCR beta VDJ and CDR3. Using its own MiXCR run on the reads, TCRdb lists one record per CDR3 protein. The table shows about 180,000 distinct CDR3 sequences, with approximately 48% occurring only once. In patients chosen for sequencing, flow cytometry had shown CD8+CD57+ cell expansion. The ends were cut back, 4 bases at V and 5 bases at J, with 9 bases in the middle. CDR1 is SGHKS, CDR2 YYEKEE, per germline (reference sequence). There are 12 residues in the CDR3.

The receptor comes from a human donor with aplastic anemia. The rearrangement links TRBV5-5 to TRBJ1-1; D gene uncertain. What was sequenced was sorted CD4+, CD8+, or CD8+CD57+ T cells (not recorded which) from PBMCs. The CDR3 region is CASSTSGTEAFF. The CDR3 bases are TGTGCCAGCAGCACCAGTGGGACTGAAGCTTTCTTT.